The 15 T cell receptor beta chains in this list originate from one sample, sequenced in a study of cytomegalovirus exposure and HLA in healthy donors. 13 Jbeta primers and 60 Vbeta primers were used for the PCR. Assay used: immunoSEQ multiplex PCR; TCRdb lists only in-frame clones, some missing. This sample has some 180,000 clones; 60% to 85% occur once, and the top ten carry around 1.5%. The sequenced sample was PBMCs. All receptors come from a man in his late teens or twenties in good health and CMV-seronegative.

The rearrangement links TRBV11-2 to TRBJ2-5; the D gene is possibly TRBD2 (6 bases). Germline-derived CDR1 and CDR2 are SGHAT and FQNNGV. The CDR3 is made up of 15 amino acids. Between the trimmed V and J ends, which lost 5 bases and 1 base, there was a span of 14 bases. CDR3 protein: CASSPSAGLQETQYF. The CDR3 coding sequence is TGTGCCAGCAGCCCGTCGGCGGGACTCCAAGAGACCCAGTACTTC.

The rearrangement uses TRBV30 and TRBJ1-2; 8 nucleotides agree with TRBD1. Losses at the gene ends were 2 bases for V and 5 bases for J; bases not matched to a gene: 4. Germline CDR1 GTSNPN, CDR2 SVGIG (reference sequence). This CDR3 contains 13 residues. Here the CDR3 DNA reads TGTGCCTGGAGTCAGGACAGGGCGTATGGCTACACCTTC. This sequence encodes CAWSQDRAYGYTF.

The V call is TRBV28, the J call TRBJ2-7; TRBD1 might be the D (6 bases). This CDR3 is 14 amino acids long. Trimming cost V 6 bases and J 2 bases, with 14 bases left between them. From germline, CDR1 is MDHEN and CDR2 SYDVKM. The CDR3 loop is CASSAPGTTYEQYF. The CDR3, as DNA: TGTGCCAGCAGCGCTCCCGGGACAACCTACGAGCAGTACTTC.

The chain couples TRBV6-1 to TRBJ1-5; TRBD1 matches 8 bases. Germline lookup yields CDR1 MNHNS and CDR2 SASEGT. The CDR3 covers 14 residues. V lost 4 bases to trimming and J lost 5 bases; unmatched junction nucleotides: 4. CDR3: CASSARGPDQPQHF. The CDR3 DNA reads as TGTGCCAGCAGTGCCAGGGGGCCCGATCAGCCCCAGCATTTT.

V gene TRBV9 combines with J gene TRBJ2-7; tentatively, D is TRBD2 (7 bases). The CDR3 is 16 residues long. The germline V and J ends were trimmed by 4 bases and 2 bases, with 19 bases remaining between them. CDR1 is SGDLS and CDR2 is YYNGEE in the germline V gene. DNA of the CDR3: TGTGCCAGCAGCCCGTATAGGGGGGAGGGGCCCTACGAGCAGTACTTC. This gives the protein CASSPYRGEGPYEQYF.

The CDR3 coding sequence is TGCGCCAGCAGCCAGATTTTAGCGGGACCCGCAGCAAATGAGCAGTTCTTC. Translation: CASSQILAGPAANEQFF. V is TRBV5-1 and J is TRBJ2-1, with TRBD2 matching 8 bases. CDR1 SGHRS and CDR2 YFSETQ come from the germline V gene. V shed 4 bases and J 7 bases; nucleotides not matched to a gene: 16. CDR3 length: 17 residues.

The V gene is TRBV5-4, the J gene TRBJ2-5; 9 nucleotides align to TRBD1. The V and J ends lost 4 bases and 4 bases, in that order; junction bases with no gene match: 8. The CDR3 runs to 15 residues. The germline V gene encodes CDR1 SGHNT and CDR2 YYREEE (reference sequence). The CDR3 loop is CASSQSTGGGETQYF. The CDR3 DNA is TGTGCCAGCAGCCAATCAACAGGGGGCGGAGAGACCCAGTACTTC.

The CDR3 is CASSYSITRGGNTIYF. In DNA form, the CDR3 reads TGTGCCAGCAGTTACTCGATCACCAGGGGTGGAAACACCATATATTTT. The chain carries TRBV6-6 and TRBJ1-3, with a tentative D call TRBD1 (6 bases). The CDR3 extends over 16 amino acids. Germline CDR1 reads MNHNY; CDR2 reads SVGAGI (reference sequence). The germline V and J ends were trimmed by 0 bases and 3 bases, with 12 bases remaining between them.

The J gene is TRBJ1-6, the V gene TRBV2; D unresolved. The V end was cut by 6 bases, the J end by 7 bases, with 13 bases between. CDR1 and CDR2 from the germline V gene are SNHLY and FYNNEI. CDR3 length: 14 amino acids. The CDR3 is CASSPEAGNSPLHF. CDR3 sequence (DNA): TGTGCCAGCAGCCCAGAAGCGGGGAATTCACCCCTCCACTTT. The whole variable domain, filled in from reference TRBV2 and TRBJ1-6, reads EPEVTQTPSHQVTQMGQEVILRCVPISNHLYFYWYRQILGQKVEFLVSFYNNEISEKSEIFDDQFSVERPDGSNFTLKIRSTKLEDSAMYFCASSPEAGNSPLHFGNGTRLTVT.

This clone has just one count. The J gene is TRBJ1-2, the V gene TRBV6-1; perhaps TRBD1 as D (5 bases). The germline V gene encodes CDR1 MNHNS and CDR2 SASEGT. V shed 6 bases and J shed 4 bases, with 15 bases lying between them. This CDR3 spans 14 amino acids. CDR3 nucleotides: TGTGCCAGCAGGCCCACAGGATTCGGCTATGGCTACACCTTC. Its protein is CASRPTGFGYGYTF.

This clone turned up a few times. V usage is TRBV15 and J usage is TRBJ1-2; D is possibly TRBD1 (6 bases). Germline V gene data show CDR1 as LNHNV and CDR2 as YYDKDF (reference sequence). The CDR3 covers 15 residues. The germline V and J ends were trimmed by 1 base and 2 bases, with 11 bases remaining between them. The CDR3: CATSRGTTGNYGYTF. Written as DNA, the CDR3 is TGTGCCACCAGCAGAGGGACGACAGGCAACTATGGCTACACCTTC.

V gene TRBV15 combines with J gene TRBJ1-3; D call uncertain. The V gene lost 0 bases and the J gene lost 6 bases, with 6 bases spanning the gap. The CDR3 is 13 residues long. CDR1 and CDR2 from the germline V gene are LNHNV and YYDKDF (reference sequence). CDR3 residues: CATSRDSKNTIYF. The CDR3 DNA is TGTGCCACCAGCAGAGATAGTAAAAACACCATATATTTT.

The V and J genes are TRBV19 and TRBJ1-2, with 8 bases that match TRBD1. The germline CDR1 and CDR2 sequences are LNHDA and SQIVND (reference sequence). The V gene end was trimmed by 7 bases and the J gene end by 6 bases; junction bases not matched to a gene: 13. This CDR3 spans 15 amino acids. For the CDR3, the DNA is TGTGCCAGTACTAAACTCTCAGGGGGCCTGGATGGCTACACCTTC. Translating gives CASTKLSGGLDGYTF.

This clone was observed a single time. This chain links TRBV7-9 with TRBJ2-2; the match to TRBD1 covers 11 bases. Looked up from germline, CDR1 is SEHNR and CDR2 is FQNEAQ (reference sequence). The CDR3 runs to 15 residues. Losses at the gene ends were 5 bases for V and 5 bases for J; bases not matched to a gene: 4. The CDR3, as DNA: TGTGCCAGCAGCCTGGGACAGGGGGAAACCGGGGAGCTGTTTTTT. Its translation: CASSLGQGETGELFF.

V usage is TRBV6-6 and J usage is TRBJ2-2; TRBD1 matches at 7 bases. This CDR3 region has 16 residues. The germline V gene encodes CDR1 MNHNY and CDR2 SVGAGI (reference sequence). V lost 7 bases, J lost 6 bases, and 14 bases stayed unmatched. In nucleotides, the CDR3 is TGTGCCAGCACATCCTCGGGACAGCTTGGGGCCGGGGAGCTGTTTTTT. Residues: CASTSSGQLGAGELFF.